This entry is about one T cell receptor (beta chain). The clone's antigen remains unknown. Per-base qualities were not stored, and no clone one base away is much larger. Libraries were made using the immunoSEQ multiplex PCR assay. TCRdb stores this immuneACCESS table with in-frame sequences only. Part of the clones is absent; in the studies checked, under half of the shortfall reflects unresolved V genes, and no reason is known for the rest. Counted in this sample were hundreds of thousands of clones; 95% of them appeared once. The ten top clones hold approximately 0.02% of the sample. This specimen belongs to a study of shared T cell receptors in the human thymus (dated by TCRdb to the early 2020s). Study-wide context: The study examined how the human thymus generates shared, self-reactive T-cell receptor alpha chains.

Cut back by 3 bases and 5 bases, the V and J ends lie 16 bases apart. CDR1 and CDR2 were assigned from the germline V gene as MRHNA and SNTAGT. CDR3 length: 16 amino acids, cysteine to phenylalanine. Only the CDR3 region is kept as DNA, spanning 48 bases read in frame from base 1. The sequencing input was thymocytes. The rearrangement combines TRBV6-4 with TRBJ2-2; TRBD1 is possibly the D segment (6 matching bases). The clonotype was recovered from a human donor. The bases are TGTGCCAGCAGTGAAACCCCGGGACACCGTACCGGGGAGCTGTTTTTT. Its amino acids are CASSETPGHRTGELFF.